This is a list of T cell receptor beta chains from one sample in a study of post-analysis software for immune sequencing data. MiXCR was run by TCRdb on the PCR reads, yielding one entry per CDR3 protein. The sample holds hundreds of thousands of distinct CDR3 sequences; about 32% are singletons and the top ten take roughly 0.57%. The source material was blood. These receptors were obtained from a girl aged 5 to 17 with multiple sclerosis. CDR3s include the opening cysteine and the closing phenylalanine or tryptophan. Fields, in order: D gene, clone size, V gene, J gene, CDR3 DNA, CDR3 protein. D genes are given only for firm matches. Clone size is given for some rows only: seen once, a few or many times, or a class if the clone is expanded.

D: NA
size: NA
V: TRBV6-5
J: TRBJ1-4
DNA: TGTGCCAGCAGCCCCTGGGGGGGGTTTCGAGAAAAACTGGTTTTT
CDR3: CASSPWGGFREKLVF

D: NA
size: NA
V: TRBV20-1
J: TRBJ1-5
DNA: TGCAGTGTGCTAAGGACAGCCAATCAGCCCCAGCATTTT
CDR3: CSVLRTANQPQHF

D: NA
size: NA
V: TRBV20-1
J: TRBJ2-7
DNA: TGCAGTGCTAGTAAAGCGACGCAATCCTACGAGCAGTACTTC
CDR3: CSASKATQSYEQYF

D: NA
size: once
V: TRBV29-1
J: TRBJ2-7
DNA: TGCGGCGCGGACCTTACCTACGAGCAGTACTTC
CDR3: CGADLTYEQYF

D: TRBD1
size: NA
V: TRBV3-1
J: TRBJ2-5
DNA: TGTGCCAGCAGCCAAGCCGGGACAGGGGTACAAGAGACCCAGTACTTC
CDR3: CASSQAGTGVQETQYF

D: NA
size: few
V: TRBV10-3
J: TRBJ1-1
DNA: TGTGCCATCACCGACCACACTGAAGCTTTCTTT
CDR3: CAITDHTEAFF

D: NA
size: NA
V: TRBV9
J: TRBJ2-7
DNA: TGTGCCAGCAGCGATGGGACGGCCTCCTACGAGCAGTACTTC
CDR3: CASSDGTASYEQYF

D: NA
size: NA
V: TRBV6-5
J: TRBJ1-4
DNA: TGTGCCAGCAGCTACAGGGAAAAACTGTTTTTT
CDR3: CASSYREKLFF

D: TRBD1
size: few
V: TRBV20-1
J: TRBJ1-1
DNA: TGCAGTGCTAGAACGGACAGGGGATCGGTCACTGAAGCTTTCTTT
CDR3: CSARTDRGSVTEAFF

D: NA
size: NA
V: TRBV20-1
J: TRBJ2-1
DNA: TGCAGTGCGAACCAAGGGAGGTCAGAGCAGTTCTTC
CDR3: CSANQGRSEQFF

D: TRBD2
size: few
V: TRBV20-1
J: TRBJ2-1
DNA: TGCAGTGCTGAAAGCGGGGGGCTAATGGATGAGCAGTTCTTC
CDR3: CSAESGGLMDEQFF

D: TRBD2
size: NA
V: TRBV20-1
J: TRBJ2-7
DNA: TGCAGTGCCCAGGATTGGGGGGGGAGCTCCTACGAGCAGTACTTC
CDR3: CSAQDWGGSSYEQYF

D: TRBD2
size: NA
V: TRBV6-2/TRBV6-3
J: TRBJ2-1
DNA: TGTGCCAGCAGTTACTTGGGACTAGAAATTGGCAATGAGCAGTTCTTC
CDR3: CASSYLGLEIGNEQFF

D: NA
size: once
V: TRBV20-1
J: TRBJ2-5
DNA: TGCAGTGCAGAAGGGATGACTAATCGAGAGACCCAGTACTTC
CDR3: CSAEGMTNRETQYF

D: NA
size: few
V: TRBV6-2/TRBV6-3
J: TRBJ2-3
DNA: TGTGCCAGCAGCGGGACCGTTCCGGGGGATACGCAGTATTTT
CDR3: CASSGTVPGDTQYF

D: TRBD1
size: few
V: TRBV20-1
J: TRBJ1-2
DNA: TGCAGTGCCCCTAGGGCAGGGGGAGGCGGCTACACCTTC
CDR3: CSAPRAGGGGYTF

D: TRBD2
size: few
V: TRBV20-1
J: TRBJ2-4
DNA: TGCAGTGCTAGACGGGGGGAGGCTGGCATTCAGTACTTC
CDR3: CSARRGEAGIQYF

D: TRBD1
size: NA
V: TRBV4-2
J: TRBJ1-4
DNA: TGTGCCAGCAGCCAACTGGCTCCTGGACAGGGGAAAAAACTGTTTTTT
CDR3: CASSQLAPGQGKKLFF

D: NA
size: NA
V: TRBV7-9
J: TRBJ2-7
DNA: TGTGCCAGCAGCTTAGCCGGCAGGCGCAACGAGCAGTACTTC
CDR3: CASSLAGRRNEQYF

D: TRBD2
size: many
V: TRBV3-1
J: TRBJ2-3
DNA: TGTGCCAGCAGCCCGGGACTAGCGGGGGCAGATACGCAGTATTTT
CDR3: CASSPGLAGADTQYF

D: TRBD2
size: many
V: TRBV5-1
J: TRBJ2-4
DNA: TGCGCCAGCAGCTATCTAGCGGGTGGAGCCAAAAACATTCAGTACTTC
CDR3: CASSYLAGGAKNIQYF

D: NA
size: NA
V: TRBV18
J: TRBJ1-2
DNA: TGTGCCAGCTCGGGGGACACGGACTATGGCTACACCTTC
CDR3: CASSGDTDYGYTF

D: NA
size: NA
V: TRBV4-3
J: TRBJ2-3
DNA: TGCGCCAGCAGCCAAGACCTCGATCCAGATACGCAGTATTTT
CDR3: CASSQDLDPDTQYF

D: NA
size: few
V: TRBV15
J: TRBJ1-1
DNA: TGTGCCACCAGCAGTTGGGGAGGGGGTTATACTGAAGCTTTCTTT
CDR3: CATSSWGGGYTEAFF

D: NA
size: NA
V: TRBV6-5
J: TRBJ2-1
DNA: TGTGCCAGCAGCCGGGACTCGGACAATGAGCAGTTCTTC
CDR3: CASSRDSDNEQFF

D: NA
size: NA
V: TRBV15
J: TRBJ1-4
DNA: TGTGCCACCAGCAGAAGGACGATTGCAACTAATGAAAAACTGTTTTTT
CDR3: CATSRRTIATNEKLFF

D: NA
size: NA
V: TRBV6-2/TRBV6-3
J: TRBJ2-1
DNA: TGTGCCAGCATAAAAGACTCGAGGTACAATGAGCAGTTCTTC
CDR3: CASIKDSRYNEQFF

D: NA
size: few
V: TRBV25-1
J: TRBJ2-5
DNA: TGTGCCAGCAGTGATCTGACCTGGGGAGAGACCCAGTACTTC
CDR3: CASSDLTWGETQYF

D: NA
size: NA
V: TRBV2
J: TRBJ1-5
DNA: TGTGCCAGCAGTGAAGGATCGGGGGTTCAGCCCCAGCATTTT
CDR3: CASSEGSGVQPQHF

D: TRBD2
size: NA
V: TRBV12-3/TRBV12-4
J: TRBJ2-7
DNA: TGTGCCAGCAGTTTCGTAGCGGGTGGGGCCTACGAGCAGTACTTC
CDR3: CASSFVAGGAYEQYF

D: NA
size: few
V: TRBV6-5
J: TRBJ1-4
DNA: TGTGCCAGCAGTTACGAGGGACGGGGTGAAAAACTGTTTTTT
CDR3: CASSYEGRGEKLFF

D: NA
size: NA
V: TRBV5-1
J: TRBJ2-7
DNA: TGCGCCAGCAGCTTGTGGGGGAGTGGAACCTACGAGCAGTACTTC
CDR3: CASSLWGSGTYEQYF

D: TRBD1
size: few
V: TRBV20-1
J: TRBJ1-1
DNA: TGCAGTGCTGACAGGGACCCTGAAGCTTTCTTT
CDR3: CSADRDPEAFF

D: NA
size: NA
V: TRBV7-8
J: TRBJ2-3
DNA: TGTGCCAGCAGCTTACTACCGGGCTTTAGCACAGATACGCAGTATTTT
CDR3: CASSLLPGFSTDTQYF

D: TRBD1
size: NA
V: TRBV6-6
J: TRBJ2-1
DNA: TGTGCCAGCAGTTTAACAAACAGGGGCAGGTTCTTC
CDR3: CASSLTNRGRFF

D: TRBD1
size: few
V: TRBV27
J: TRBJ2-7
DNA: TGTGCCAGCAGTTTTCAGGGACAGGGGTTAAGGGAGCAGTACTTC
CDR3: CASSFQGQGLREQYF

D: TRBD1
size: few
V: TRBV28
J: TRBJ1-1
DNA: TGTGCCAGCAGTCAACCAGGGGGACCGAACACTGAAGCTTTCTTT
CDR3: CASSQPGGPNTEAFF

D: NA
size: NA
V: TRBV20-1
J: TRBJ2-2
DNA: TGCAGTGCCCTCGGACAGATTCACACCAATTTGAACACCGGGGAGCTGTTTTTT
CDR3: CSALGQIHTNLNTGELFF

D: NA
size: NA
V: TRBV5-1
J: TRBJ1-1
DNA: TGCGCCAGCAGCTTGGGGGACGAAGGTCCTGAAGCTTTCTTT
CDR3: CASSLGDEGPEAFF

D: NA
size: few
V: TRBV5-1
J: TRBJ1-2
DNA: TGCGCCAGCAGCTTGGACGACCTACCCTATGGCTACACCTTC
CDR3: CASSLDDLPYGYTF

D: NA
size: NA
V: TRBV6-6
J: TRBJ1-5
DNA: TGTGCCAGCAGTTACGAGCACAGGAATCAGCCCCAGCATTTT
CDR3: CASSYEHRNQPQHF